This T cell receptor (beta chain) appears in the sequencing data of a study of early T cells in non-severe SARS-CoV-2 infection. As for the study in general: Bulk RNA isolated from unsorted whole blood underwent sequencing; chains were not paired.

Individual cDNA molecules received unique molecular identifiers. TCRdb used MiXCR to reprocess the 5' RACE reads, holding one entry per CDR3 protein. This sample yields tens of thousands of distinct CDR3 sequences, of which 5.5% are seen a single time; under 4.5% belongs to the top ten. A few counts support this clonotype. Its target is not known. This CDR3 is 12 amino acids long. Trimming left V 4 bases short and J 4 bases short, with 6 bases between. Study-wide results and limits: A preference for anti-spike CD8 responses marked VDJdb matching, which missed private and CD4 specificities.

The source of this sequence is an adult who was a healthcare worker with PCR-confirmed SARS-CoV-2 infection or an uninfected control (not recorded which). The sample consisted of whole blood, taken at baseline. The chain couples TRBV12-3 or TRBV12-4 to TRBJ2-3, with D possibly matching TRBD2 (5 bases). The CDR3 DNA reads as TGTGCCAGCAGTTGGGGAGCAGATACGCAGTATTTT. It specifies CASSWGADTQYF.